These T cell receptor beta chains were read from a single sample in a study of T cells in Graves' hyperthyroidism and ophthalmopathy. TCRdb recomputed calls from the multiplex PCR reads with MiXCR, one row per CDR3 protein. There are around 350,000 distinct CDR3 sequences in the sample; about 25% occur only once, and more than 60% lies in the top ten. The specimen was blood. These receptors were taken from a man between 50 and 59 years old with Graves' hyperthyroidism. Each CDR3 is given with its conserved first and last residue. The D gene is left open where the match is weak. Rows give clone size only sometimes, using once, few, many, or a class for an expanded clone.

TRBJ1-2	.	TRBV15	.	CATSREGIYGYTF	TGTGCCACCAGCAGAGAGGGCATCTATGGCTACACCTTC
TRBJ1-1	.	TRBV2	many	CASSEAWGEVNTEAFF	TGTGCCAGCAGTGAAGCGTGGGGCGAGGTGAACACTGAAGCTTTCTTT
TRBJ1-2	.	TRBV29-1	.	CSVEDRNGLGYTF	TGCAGCGTTGAAGATCGGAATGGTCTTGGCTACACCTTC
TRBJ2-2	.	TRBV6-2/TRBV6-3	.	CASKGNRATGELFF	TGTGCCAGCAAAGGAAATAGGGCCACCGGGGAGCTGTTTTTT
TRBJ1-1	.	TRBV4-1	few	CASSQNTGLRDTEAFF	TGCGCCAGCAGCCAGAACACGGGACTCAGGGACACTGAAGCTTTCTTT
TRBJ2-5	.	TRBV3-1	many	CASSQGVNQETQYF	TGTGCCAGCAGCCAAGGGGTTAACCAAGAGACCCAGTACTTC
TRBJ2-1	TRBD1	TRBV6-1	.	CASSEIGTGFEQFF	TGTGCCAGCAGTGAAATTGGGACAGGGTTTGAGCAGTTCTTC
TRBJ1-5	TRBD1	TRBV6-1	many	CASNLQGASNQPQHF	TGTGCCAGCAACCTACAGGGGGCTAGCAATCAGCCCCAGCATTTT
TRBJ2-5	TRBD2	TRBV6-1	many	CASSRLAGIETQYF	TGTGCCAGCAGTCGACTAGCTGGCATCGAGACCCAGTACTTC
TRBJ1-1	.	TRBV7-8	few	CASSRGGGVTEAFF	TGTGCCAGCAGTAGGGGAGGAGGGGTCACTGAAGCTTTCTTT
TRBJ1-1	.	TRBV6-1	.	CASRANRNTEAFF	TGTGCCAGCAGAGCGAACAGGAACACTGAAGCTTTCTTT
TRBJ1-1	.	TRBV11-2	many	CASSLESGLPTEAFF	TGTGCCAGCAGCTTAGAGTCGGGTTTGCCCACTGAAGCTTTCTTT
TRBJ2-7	TRBD2	TRBV20-1	.	CSARDRLAGVSLEQYF	TGCAGTGCTAGAGACCGACTAGCGGGAGTATCTCTCGAGCAGTACTTC
TRBJ2-1	.	TRBV28	.	CASSSPASPYNEQFF	TGTGCCAGCAGTTCCCCAGCAAGCCCCTACAATGAGCAGTTCTTC
TRBJ2-1	TRBD2	TRBV6-2/TRBV6-3	few	CASSDSAGESNEQFF	TGTGCCAGCAGTGATTCAGCGGGAGAGAGCAATGAGCAGTTCTTC
TRBJ2-1	TRBD2	TRBV14	few	CASSPQRASGSFQIEQFF	TGTGCCAGCAGCCCCCAGAGGGCTAGCGGGAGTTTTCAGATTGAGCAGTTCTTC
TRBJ2-2	.	TRBV29-1	.	CSVHSGVGELFF	TGCAGCGTTCATAGCGGTGTCGGGGAGCTGTTTTTT
TRBJ1-1	TRBD1	TRBV6-1	many	CASSVIQGDTEAFF	TGTGCCAGCAGTGTAATACAGGGGGACACTGAAGCTTTCTTT
TRBJ2-3	TRBD1	TRBV9	few	CASSATGGATPWTDTQYF	TGTGCCAGCAGCGCAACAGGGGGCGCGACTCCGTGGACAGATACGCAGTATTTT
TRBJ2-1	.	TRBV3-1	many	CASSQARGVNEQFF	TGTGCCAGCAGCCAAGCTAGAGGGGTCAATGAGCAGTTCTTC
TRBJ2-7	TRBD2	TRBV7-9	.	CASSAWTSGLPGEQYF	TGTGCCAGCAGCGCCTGGACTAGCGGCCTACCGGGGGAGCAGTACTTC
TRBJ2-7	TRBD1	TRBV3-1	few	CASSQDRDSFYEQYF	TGTGCCAGCAGCCAAGACCGGGACAGCTTCTACGAGCAGTACTTC
TRBJ2-1	.	TRBV15	few	CATSNAVGNEQFF	TGTGCCACCAGCAACGCAGTCGGGAATGAGCAGTTCTTC
TRBJ2-1	TRBD2	TRBV3-1	.	CASGGGTAINEQFF	TGTGCCAGCGGCGGGGGGACGGCCATCAATGAGCAGTTCTTC
TRBJ1-5	TRBD1	TRBV24-1	few	CATSDPGQGRCQPQHF	TGTGCCACCAGTGACCCTGGACAGGGAAGATGTCAGCCCCAGCATTTT
TRBJ2-7	TRBD1	TRBV20-1	.	CSANQAGTGEEQYF	TGCAGTGCTAATCAAGCCGGGACAGGAGAAGAGCAGTACTTC
TRBJ1-2	TRBD1	TRBV30	few	CAWSGGQGAYGYTF	TGTGCCTGGAGTGGGGGACAGGGGGCCTATGGCTACACCTTC
TRBJ1-5	TRBD1	TRBV3-1	.	CASRPTGSNQPQHF	TGTGCCAGCAGGCCGACAGGGAGCAATCAGCCCCAGCATTTT
TRBJ1-2	TRBD1	TRBV5-6	.	CASKNKTGGNYGYTF	TGTGCCAGCAAGAATAAAACAGGGGGCAACTATGGCTACACCTTC
TRBJ2-7	.	TRBV12-3/TRBV12-4	many	CASSLGRRRTYEQYF	TGTGCCAGCAGTTTAGGGCGACGCCGCACCTACGAGCAGTACTTC
TRBJ2-7	.	TRBV3-1	.	CASSQDAADYEQYF	TGTGCCAGCAGCCAAGATGCGGCAGACTACGAGCAGTACTTC
TRBJ2-3	.	TRBV29-1	.	CSTLSRDTDTQYF	TGCAGCACCCTTAGTAGGGACACCGATACGCAGTATTTT
TRBJ1-2	.	TRBV20-1	many	CSAMGLQGNYGYTF	TGCAGTGCTATGGGCCTCCAGGGGAACTATGGCTACACCTTC
TRBJ1-2	TRBD1	TRBV7-9	.	CASSLGGTQGLNYGYTF	TGTGCCAGCAGCCTGGGGGGGACACAGGGGTTAAACTATGGCTACACCTTC
TRBJ1-5	TRBD1	TRBV24-1	.	CAASDQTGDNQPQHF	TGTGCCGCCAGTGACCAGACAGGGGACAATCAGCCCCAGCATTTT
TRBJ2-3	TRBD2	TRBV14	few	CASSQFMGLAGRGTDTQYF	TGTGCCAGCAGCCAATTTATGGGACTAGCGGGACGTGGAACAGATACGCAGTATTTT
TRBJ2-7	TRBD2	TRBV28	few	CASSFETSGAREQYF	TGTGCCAGCAGTTTCGAGACTAGCGGGGCGAGGGAGCAGTACTTC
TRBJ2-1	.	TRBV30	.	CACWTISDEQFF	TGTGCCTGTTGGACGATTTCCGATGAGCAGTTCTTC
TRBJ2-3	TRBD2	TRBV6-1	few	CASKLHSGSPTDTQYF	TGTGCCAGCAAACTCCATAGCGGGAGCCCCACAGATACGCAGTATTTT
TRBJ1-1	TRBD1	TRBV30	.	CAWARDRASEAFF	TGTGCCTGGGCCCGGGACAGGGCTTCTGAAGCTTTCTTT
TRBJ2-5	.	TRBV27	many	CASKGGSETQYF	TGTGCCAGCAAAGGGGGGTCAGAGACCCAGTACTTC
TRBJ2-7	.	TRBV29-1	.	CSVVDGFDYEQYF	TGCAGCGTTGTAGACGGCTTCGACTACGAGCAGTACTTC
TRBJ1-1	.	TRBV10-3	.	CAIMDSYTEAFF	TGTGCCATCATGGACAGCTACACTGAAGCTTTCTTT
TRBJ2-3	TRBD1	TRBV13	few	CASSHFDGTGADTQYF	TGTGCCAGCAGCCATTTCGACGGGACAGGGGCAGATACGCAGTATTTT
TRBJ2-7	TRBD1	TRBV30	.	CAYYSTGAPLEQYF	TGTGCCTACTATTCGACAGGGGCCCCCCTCGAGCAGTACTTC
TRBJ2-1	.	TRBV7-9	many	CASSLVGAVYNEQFF	TGTGCCAGCAGCTTAGTCGGGGCCGTCTACAATGAGCAGTTCTTC
TRBJ2-4	.	TRBV24-1	once	CATPGRPGTKNIQYF	TGTGCCACCCCGGGCCGGCCCGGGACCAAAAACATTCAGTACTTC
TRBJ2-5	.	TRBV6-2/TRBV6-3	.	CASTRQPQGETQYF	TGTGCCAGCACCCGCCAGCCCCAGGGGGAGACCCAGTACTTC
TRBJ2-5	.	TRBV5-1	.	CASSLGLSLQETQYF	TGCGCCAGCAGCTTGGGACTATCCCTACAAGAGACCCAGTACTTC
TRBJ2-7	.	TRBV6-1	.	CASRIPGLASDEQYF	TGTGCCAGCAGAATACCGGGATTGGCCTCCGATGAGCAGTACTTC
TRBJ2-5	TRBD2	TRBV24-1	.	CATSANGRAKETQYF	TGTGCCACCAGTGCAAACGGGAGGGCAAAAGAGACCCAGTACTTC
TRBJ1-1	.	TRBV12-3/TRBV12-4	many	CASSLSPTSNTEAFF	TGTGCCAGCAGTTTAAGCCCCACCTCGAACACTGAAGCTTTCTTT
TRBJ2-5	.	TRBV12-3/TRBV12-4	.	CASIPGGTQYF	TGTGCCAGCATCCCGGGTGGGACCCAGTACTTC
TRBJ1-2	TRBD1	TRBV24-1	.	CATSDPTGGLDGYTF	TGTGCCACCAGTGACCCGACAGGGGGCCTTGATGGCTACACCTTC
TRBJ2-3	.	TRBV28	many	CASSLAFGQTTDTQYF	TGTGCCAGCAGTTTAGCCTTTGGACAAACCACAGATACGCAGTATTTT
TRBJ2-7	.	TRBV7-8	many	CASSLGRGGGYEQYF	TGTGCCAGCAGCTTAGGCAGGGGAGGAGGTTACGAGCAGTACTTC
TRBJ1-5	.	TRBV7-6	few	CASSLGDDQPQHF	TGTGCCAGCAGCTTAGGGGACGATCAGCCCCAGCATTTT
TRBJ2-7	TRBD1	TRBV5-1	many	CASSPGQASYEQYF	TGCGCCAGCAGCCCCGGACAGGCCTCCTACGAGCAGTACTTC